This T cell receptor (beta chain) was identified in a study of a mutant IDH1 vaccine in newly diagnosed glioma. Time point here: baseline, week 1 (first vaccination visit). The treatment denotes: pre-vaccination baseline after standard-of-care therapy. Sequencing used immunoSEQ multiplex PCR; TCRdb keeps in-frame clones, though not all of them. This sample yields tens of thousands of clones, of which about nine tenths are seen a single time; roughly 18% belongs to the top ten. V was pared by 5 bases and J by 2 bases, with 18 bases between. Per germline, CDR1 SGHNT and CDR2 YENEEA. This CDR3 region has 16 residues.

The gene calls are TRBV11-3 and TRBJ2-5, with D tentatively TRBD1 (6 bases). The clonotype was recovered from a man between 18 and 35 years old with glioma. Source: PBMCs, taken from a glioma patient treated with radiotherapy, temozolomide or both. CDR3 region: CASSPGFLGGQETQYF. DNA of the CDR3: TGTGCCAGCAGCCCCGGGTTTTTAGGGGGACAAGAGACCCAGTACTTC. Full variable domain (missing parts from reference TRBV11-3 and TRBJ2-5): EAGVVQSPRYKIIEKKQPVAFWCNPISGHNTLYWYLQNLGQGPELLIRYENEEAVDDSQLPKDRFSAERLKGVDSTLKIQPAELGDSAVYLCASSPGFLGGQETQYFGPGTRLLVL.